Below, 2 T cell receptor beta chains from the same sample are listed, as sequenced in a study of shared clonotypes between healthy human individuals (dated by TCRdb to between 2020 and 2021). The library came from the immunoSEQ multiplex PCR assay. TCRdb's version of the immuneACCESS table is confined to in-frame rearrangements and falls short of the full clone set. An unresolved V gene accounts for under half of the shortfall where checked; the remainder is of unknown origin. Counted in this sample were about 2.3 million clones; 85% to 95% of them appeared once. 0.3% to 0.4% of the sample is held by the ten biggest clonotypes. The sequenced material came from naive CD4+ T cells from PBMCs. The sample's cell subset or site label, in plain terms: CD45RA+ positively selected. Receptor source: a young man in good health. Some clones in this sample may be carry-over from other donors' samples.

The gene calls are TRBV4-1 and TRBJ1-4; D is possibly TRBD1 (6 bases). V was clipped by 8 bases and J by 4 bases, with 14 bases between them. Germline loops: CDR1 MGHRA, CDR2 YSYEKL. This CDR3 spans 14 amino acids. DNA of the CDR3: TGCGCCAGCGGCTACTGGGGGCTTAATGAAAAACTGTTTTTT. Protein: CASGYWGLNEKLFF.

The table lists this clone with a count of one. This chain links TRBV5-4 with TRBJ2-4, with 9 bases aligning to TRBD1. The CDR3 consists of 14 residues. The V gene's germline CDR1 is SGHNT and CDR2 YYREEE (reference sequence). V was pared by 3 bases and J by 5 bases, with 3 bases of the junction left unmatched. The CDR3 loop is CASSSQGAENIQYF. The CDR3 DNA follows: TGTGCCAGCAGCTCACAGGGGGCTGAAAACATTCAGTACTTC.